This T cell receptor (beta chain) was captured by sequencing in a study of CD8 T cells in ankylosing spondylitis. TCRdb re-analysed the 5' RACE reads in MiXCR, keeping a single row per CDR3 protein. The data hold roughly 69,000 distinct CDR3 sequences, with about 5.2% observed a single time. In its sample, this clonotype was seen many times. Its antigen is still unknown. With V trimmed by 1 base and J by 5 bases, 2 bases remained unmatched. The CDR3 has 14 amino acids. Germline CDR1 is SEHNR and CDR2 is FQNEAQ (reference sequence). Findings and caveats of the study: Disease-linked clones reportedly concentrated significantly in matched ankylosing spondylitis synovial fluid. A TCR beta motif of roughly 8 highly homologous variants seemed to mark ankylosing spondylitis blood.

The TCR sequence derives from a male donor with ankylosing spondylitis or in good health (not recorded which). Sequenced sample: blood, either unsorted or a sorted T cell fraction (not recorded which). The V call is TRBV7-9, the J call TRBJ2-7; the match to TRBD1 covers 10 bases. CDR3 nucleotide sequence: TGTGCCAGCAGCTTAGGGGACAGGGGAAACGAGCAGTACTTC. It encodes CASSLGDRGNEQYF. Using reference TRBV7-9 and TRBJ2-7 for the parts outside the CDR3, the full variable domain is DTGVSQNPRHKITKRGQNVTFRCDPISEHNRLYWYRQTLGQGPEFLTYFQNEAQLEKSRLLSDRFSAERPKGSFSTLEIQRTEQGDSAMYLCASSLGDRGNEQYFGPGTRLTVT.